The 24 T cell receptor beta chains in this list originate from one sample, sequenced in a study of blood T cell repertoires in COVID-19 (dated by TCRdb to the early 2020s). The library was obtained by the immunoSEQ multiplex PCR assay. The source is immuneACCESS, and TCRdb retained only in-frame sequences with V and J called. Part of the clones is not carried over; for the studies checked, unresolved V genes explain less than half of this, and the remainder is unexplained. This sample gives over 45,000 clones in total; roughly 80% of them show up just once. The top ten hold approximately 6% of the sample. The sequenced sample was peripheral blood. All receptors derive from a human donor in a cohort sampled during active or convalescent COVID-19.

In this sample, this clone turned up once. The rearrangement links TRBV24-1 to TRBJ1-1; 11 bases match TRBD1. The germline V gene encodes CDR1 KGHDR and CDR2 SFDVKD. This CDR3 is 17 amino acids long. J was trimmed by 5 bases and V by 9 bases; bases with no gene match: 16. CDR3 sequence reads: CATQLSRTGGLVTEAFF. As DNA, the CDR3 is TGTGCCACCCAACTGAGTCGGACAGGGGGCCTGGTTACTGAAGCTTTCTTT.

The chain uses TRBV18 and TRBJ1-6; tentative D call: TRBD1 (5 bases). The ends were cut back, 2 bases at V and 5 bases at J, with 10 bases in the middle. The CDR3 sequence is 15 residues long. CDR1 and CDR2 (germline): KGHSH, LQKENI. CDR3 bases: TGTGCCAGCTCACCAAAGGGGTCCAATAATTCACCCCTCCACTTT. Translated: CASSPKGSNNSPLHF.

The chain combines TRBV7-2 with TRBJ1-2, with D perhaps matching TRBD1 (6 bases). The CDR3 totals 15 residues. The V end lost 0 bases, the J end lost 4 bases, and 12 bases lay between the germline ends. Germline assignment: CDR1 SGHTA and CDR2 FQGNSA. The CDR3 bases are TGTGCCAGCAGCTTAGCCCTACAGGGCTTCTATGGCTACACCTTC. As protein: CASSLALQGFYGYTF. Combining the CDR3 with reference TRBV7-2 and TRBJ1-2 gives the whole variable domain GAGVSQSPSNKVTEKGKDVELRCDPISGHTALYWYRQSLGQGLEFLIYFQGNSAPDKSGLPSDRFSAERTGGSVSTLTIQRTQQEDSAVYLCASSLALQGFYGYTFGSGTRLTVV.

The genes are TRBV6-2 or TRBV6-3 and TRBJ2-3, with 7 nucleotides matching TRBD2. This CDR3 contains 15 residues. The junction had 9 bases not matched to a gene; V was cut back by 5 bases and J by 4 bases. The germline gives CDR1 MNHEY, CDR2 SVGEGT. The CDR3 DNA reads TGTGCCAGCAGTCGTCTAAGCGGGGCTCCAGATACGCAGTATTTT. Protein sequence: CASSRLSGAPDTQYF.

The chain is built from TRBV5-1 and TRBJ2-1, with TRBD2 identical over 7 bases. The CDR3 runs 14 residues. The V and J ends lost 0 bases and 6 bases, in that order; junction bases with no gene match: 3. Germline values: CDR1 SGHRS, CDR2 YFSETQ. DNA of the CDR3: TGCGCCAGCAGCTTGGTTGGCGGGAGCAATGAGCAGTTCTTC. Translation: CASSLVGGSNEQFF.

CDR3 loop: CASSGQIIEYGYTF. The CDR3 coding sequence is TGTGCCAGCAGCGGACAGATCATCGAGTATGGCTACACCTTC. V usage is TRBV9 and J usage is TRBJ1-2; TRBD1 is a possible D gene (5 bases). Trimming pared 3 bases from V and 5 bases from J, leaving 14 bases between. This CDR3 is 14 amino acids long. Germline CDR1 and CDR2: SGDLS and YYNGEE.

The chain recombines TRBV5-6 with TRBJ1-2; the match to TRBD1 covers 11 bases. Germline values: CDR1 SGHDT, CDR2 YYEEEE. The J segment lost 6 bases and the V segment lost 4 bases, leaving 11 bases of the junction unmatched. The CDR3 is made up of 16 amino acids. CDR3 bases: TGTGCCAGCAGCCCGGGAGGCGGACAGGGGGCGGATGGCTACACCTTC. Amino acids: CASSPGGGQGADGYTF.

The rearrangement uses TRBV3-1 (or the pseudogene TRBV3-2) and TRBJ2-2, with TRBD2 as a possible D gene (7 bases). This CDR3 is 16 amino acids long. The V gene's germline CDR1 is LGHDT and CDR2 YNNKEL (reference sequence). The V and J ends lost 0 bases and 4 bases respectively, with 12 bases between them. The CDR3 DNA reads TGTGCCAGCAGCCAAGATTCGGGGGGCCTCACCGGGGAGCTGTTTTTT. Its translation: CASSQDSGGLTGELFF.

V gene TRBV29-1 combines with J gene TRBJ1-2; D uncertain. The CDR3 loop spans 10 amino acids. The V gene's germline CDR1 is SQVTM and CDR2 ANQGSEA. The V end was cut by 0 bases, the J end by 12 bases, with 8 bases between. The CDR3 sequence: CSVEDQVHTF. CDR3 nucleotide sequence: TGCAGCGTTGAAGACCAGGTCCACACCTTC. Based on the CDR3 plus reference TRBV29-1 and TRBJ1-2, the full variable domain is SAVISQKPSRDICQRGTSLTIQCQVDSQVTMMFWYRQQPGQSLTLIATANQGSEATYESGFVIDKFPISRPNLTFSTLTVSNMSPEDSSIYLCSVEDQVHTFGSGTRLTVV.

The chain employs TRBV5-4 and TRBJ2-3; 12 bases fit TRBD2. CDR1 is SGHNT, CDR2 YYREEE, per germline (reference sequence). The CDR3 has 17 amino acids. Losses at the gene ends were 2 bases for V and 3 bases for J; bases not matched to a gene: 7. CDR3 DNA: TGTGCCAGCAGCTTAGGGCTAGCGGGGGGGCCGACAGATACGCAGTATTTT. It codes for CASSLGLAGGPTDTQYF.

This sequence joins TRBV30 and TRBJ1-5; D is unclear. The CDR3 consists of 13 residues. Trimming took 1 base from V and 7 from J, leaving 11 bases between them. Germline V gene lookup returns CDR1 GTSNPN and CDR2 SVGIG (reference sequence). The CDR3 sequence is CAWSGGVRQPQHF. CDR3 sequence (DNA): TGTGCCTGGAGTGGGGGAGTGAGGCAGCCCCAGCATTTT.

This chain links TRBV4-2 with TRBJ2-7, with 11 nucleotides matching TRBD2. Trimming cost V 3 bases and J 3 bases; bases outside gene matches: 7. The germline V gene encodes CDR1 LGHNA and CDR2 YNFKEQ. The CDR3 consists of 16 residues. CDR3 sequence: CASSQRPGTSGYEQYF. The CDR3 DNA is TGTGCCAGCAGCCAGCGACCCGGGACTAGCGGCTACGAGCAGTACTTC.

The rearrangement links TRBV18 to TRBJ1-1; D is possibly TRBD1 (5 bases). The germline V and J ends were trimmed by 2 bases and 5 bases, with 9 bases remaining between them. The CDR3 consists of 13 residues. The germline V gene encodes CDR1 KGHSH and CDR2 LQKENI. CDR3 sequence (DNA): TGTGCCAGCTCACCAGCAGGGCCAACTGAAGCTTTCTTT. It encodes CASSPAGPTEAFF.

This sequence joins TRBV19 and TRBJ2-1, with 8 bases identical to TRBD2. Trimming cost V 3 bases and J 9 bases; bases outside gene matches: 13. The CDR3 runs 16 residues. Per germline, CDR1 LNHDA and CDR2 SQIVND (reference sequence). CDR3 protein: CASSMGRGVSMGEQFF. DNA for the CDR3: TGTGCCAGTAGTATGGGGCGGGGGGTCTCTATGGGTGAGCAGTTCTTC.

CDR3 protein: CASSLSAAYSSYEQYF. In DNA form, the CDR3 reads TGTGCCAGCAGTTTATCGGCGGCCTATAGCTCCTACGAGCAGTACTTC. The chain couples TRBV27 to TRBJ2-7, with D hard to call. The CDR3 is 16 amino acids. Trimming took off 0 bases at V and 0 bases at J, with 12 bases between the two ends. The V gene's germline CDR1 is MNHEY and CDR2 SMNVEV (reference sequence).

The DNA of the CDR3 is TGTGCCAGCAGTTTCGGGTTTCTGGGCTACAATGAGCAGTTCTTC. Translation: CASSFGFLGYNEQFF. V is TRBV27 and J is TRBJ2-1; D is unclear. In germline, CDR1 is MNHEY, CDR2 SMNVEV (reference sequence). Trimming removed 3 bases from V and 3 bases from J, with 12 bases in between. CDR3 length: 15 amino acids.

The rearrangement joins TRBV19 to TRBJ1-1; the D gene is possibly TRBD1 (5 bases). Trimming cost V 10 bases and J 9 bases, with 21 bases left between them. CDR1 and CDR2 (germline): LNHDA, SQIVND (reference sequence). This CDR3 is built from 13 residues. The CDR3 bases are TGTGCCAATTGGGGAGGGCGGGACGAAAAAGCTTTCTTT. It is translated as CANWGGRDEKAFF.

The genes are TRBV6-5 and TRBJ1-2; D is uncertain. This CDR3 contains 14 residues. The germline gives CDR1 MNHEY, CDR2 SVGAGI. The ends were cut back, 6 bases at V and 5 bases at J, with 16 bases in the middle. The CDR3 region is CASRIQWQSYGYTF. CDR3 in DNA: TGTGCCAGCAGGATACAGTGGCAGTCTTATGGCTACACCTTC.

The chain is built from TRBV27 and TRBJ2-2, with D possibly matching TRBD1 (6 bases). The germline V gene has CDR1 MNHEY and CDR2 SMNVEV (reference sequence). This CDR3 contains 14 residues. V was clipped by 5 bases and J by 5 bases, with 12 bases between them. CDR3 sequence (DNA): TGTGCCAGCAGTGCCAGGGGCCCAACCGGGGAGCTGTTTTTT. It is translated as CASSARGPTGELFF.

This chain links TRBV20-1 with TRBJ1-1; D possibly corresponds to TRBD1 (5 bases). The CDR3 has 14 residues. Germline-derived CDR1 and CDR2 are DFQATT and SNEGSKA (reference sequence). The V and J ends lost 3 bases and 4 bases respectively, with 15 bases between them. The CDR3 sequence: CSASLGGSGTEAFF. The CDR3 DNA reads as TGCAGTGCTAGTTTGGGGGGATCGGGCACTGAAGCTTTCTTT.

The rearrangement uses TRBV19 and TRBJ1-4; TRBD1 matches 8 bases. Germline V lookup: CDR1 LNHDA, CDR2 SQIVND (reference sequence). This CDR3 comprises 18 residues. J gave up 0 bases and V 2 bases, and 8 bases lay outside the gene matches. CDR3 bases: TGTGCCAGTAGTATAACCCCGGGACAGGTTGCAACTAATGAAAAACTGTTTTTT. This gives the protein CASSITPGQVATNEKLFF.

Here the CDR3 reads CASSDPLLAGRSYEQYF. The CDR3 region has the DNA TGTGCCAGCAGTGATCCCCTCCTAGCGGGGCGATCCTACGAGCAGTACTTC. The rearrangement joins TRBV2 to TRBJ2-7, with 9 bases identical to TRBD2. This CDR3 spans 17 amino acids. Germline assignment: CDR1 SNHLY and CDR2 FYNNEI. Trimming cost V 3 bases and J 1 base; bases outside gene matches: 10.

This clone turned up a few times. The chain has TRBV30 and TRBJ1-1; 7 bases map to TRBD1. V lost 5 bases to trimming and J lost 1 base; unmatched junction nucleotides: 7. Per the germline V gene, CDR1 is GTSNPN and CDR2 is SVGIG (reference sequence). The CDR3 runs to 14 residues. As DNA, the CDR3 is TGTGCCTGGGGGGGGGACAGTTCGAACACTGAAGCTTTCTTT. Protein sequence: CAWGGDSSNTEAFF.

The rearrangement uses TRBV10-3 and TRBJ2-1; 15 bases line up with TRBD2. Germline CDR1 reads ENHRY; CDR2 reads SYGVKD. The V and J ends lost 4 bases and 9 bases, in that order; junction bases with no gene match: 7. The CDR3 length is 16 residues. The CDR3 DNA reads as TGTGCCATCAGTGCCCCCGGGACTAGCGGGAGGAGTGAGCAGTTCTTC. It encodes CAISAPGTSGRSEQFF.